The 20 T cell receptor beta chains in this list originate from one sample, sequenced in a study of blood T cell repertoires in COVID-19. Measured with immunoSEQ multiplex PCR; TCRdb has only the in-frame clones, and not every one. Here the sample spans about 220,000 clones, approximately 81% being singletons. The sample was peripheral blood. The source is a man in his fifties who had recovered from COVID-19.

The V gene is TRBV5-6, the J gene TRBJ2-1, with 7 positions matching TRBD1. CDR3 length: 15 amino acids. Germline V gives CDR1 SGHDT, CDR2 YYEEEE. Germline trimming cut 4 bases from V and 9 bases from J; bases unmatched to any gene: 13. This CDR3 reads CASSVGGLAFSEQFF. CDR3 in DNA: TGTGCCAGCAGCGTAGGGGGCCTAGCCTTCAGTGAGCAGTTCTTC.

The chain links TRBV6-2 or TRBV6-3 to TRBJ1-1, with a possible D match to TRBD1 (5 bases). Germline V gene sequence: CDR1 MNHEY, CDR2 SVGEGT. V lost 2 bases and J 11 bases, leaving 12 bases between the germline ends. CDR3 length: 12 amino acids. In nucleotides, the CDR3 is TGTGCCAGCAGTTACGGATTACCAGGGGCTTTCTTT. Its translation: CASSYGLPGAFF.

The chain recombines TRBV5-1 with TRBJ2-3, with 9 bases identical to TRBD2. The junction had 7 bases not matched to a gene; V was cut back by 4 bases and J by 1 base. Germline V gene sequence: CDR1 SGHRS, CDR2 YFSETQ. This CDR3 region has 16 residues. The chain's CDR3 is CASSPMLAGGTDTQYF. The CDR3 nucleotides are TGCGCCAGCAGCCCTATGTTAGCGGGAGGCACAGATACGCAGTATTTT.

CDR3 in DNA: TGTGCCAGCTTTAGTCTGGGGCGCGCTGAAGCTTTCTTT. Protein: CASFSLGRAEAFF. V and J are TRBV28 and TRBJ1-1; a possible D gene is TRBD1 (5 bases). Trimming pared 8 bases from V and 6 bases from J, leaving 16 bases between. The CDR3 has 13 amino acids. Germline V gene lookup returns CDR1 MDHEN and CDR2 SYDVKM.

V gene TRBV19 combines with J gene TRBJ2-7, with TRBD2 matching over 13 bases. With 5 bases clipped from V and 4 bases from J, the junction kept 5 bases outside the gene matches. This CDR3 is 15 amino acids long. Germline-derived CDR1 and CDR2 are LNHDA and SQIVND (reference sequence). For the CDR3, the DNA is TGTGCCAGTAGTGGAGGGACTAGCGGGAAGTACGAGCAGTACTTC. Its protein product is CASSGGTSGKYEQYF.

This clone was observed a handful of times. This rearrangement joins TRBV7-2 to TRBJ2-1; 8 bases align to TRBD2. This CDR3 spans 15 amino acids. The germline V gene has CDR1 SGHTA and CDR2 FQGNSA. V shed 5 bases and J 6 bases; nucleotides not matched to a gene: 9. The CDR3 loop is CASSLSGSPRNEQFF. CDR3 DNA sequence: TGTGCCAGCAGCCTCAGCGGGAGCCCCCGCAATGAGCAGTTCTTC.

The chain has TRBV13 and TRBJ2-7; 9 bases fit TRBD2. This CDR3 has 14 amino acids. The germline CDR1 and CDR2 sequences are PRHDT and FYEKMQ (reference sequence). J lost 7 bases, V lost 5 bases, and 9 bases had no gene match. The CDR3 loop reads CASSLAGQLSEQYF. In DNA, the CDR3 is TGTGCCAGCAGCCTAGCGGGACAGCTATCGGAGCAGTACTTC. The variable domain in full, with the rest retrieved from reference TRBV13 and TRBJ2-7, is AAGVIQSPRHLIKEKRETATLKCYPIPRHDTVYWYQQGPGQDPQFLISFYEKMQSDKGSIPDRFSAQQFSDYHSELNMSSLELGDSALYFCASSLAGQLSEQYFGPGTRLTVT.

The chain has TRBV28 and TRBJ2-1; 9 positions match TRBD2. The length of the CDR3 is 16 residues. Germline V gene data show CDR1 as MDHEN and CDR2 as SYDVKM. With 0 bases clipped from V and 5 bases from J, the junction kept 5 bases outside the gene matches. The CDR3, as DNA: TGTGCCAGCAGTTTATGGCCTAGCGGGACACACAATGAGCAGTTCTTC. This sequence encodes CASSLWPSGTHNEQFF.

A remark on this clone: A read error may account for a junction end that differs from germline. The V and J genes are TRBV6-5 and TRBJ2-1; 8 bases line up with TRBD2. Germline values: CDR1 MNHEY, CDR2 SVGAGI. The CDR3 loop spans 13 amino acids. CDR3 DNA sequence: TGTGCCAGCAGTTCCGGACTAGCCCGAGAGCGGTTCTTC. Translation gives CASSSGLARERFF.

The rearrangement joins TRBV4-1 to TRBJ2-3; tentative D call: TRBD1 (5 bases). Between the trimmed V and J ends, which lost 0 bases and 3 bases, there was a span of 13 bases. Per germline, CDR1 MGHRA and CDR2 YSYEKL. The CDR3 loop spans 16 amino acids. CDR3 sequence (DNA): TGCGCCAGCAGCCAAGAAGTGCAGGGTTGGACAGATACGCAGTATTTT. Encoded protein: CASSQEVQGWTDTQYF.

The DNA for the CDR3 is TGTGCCAGCAGCCCGCAGTTTCAGGGCCCTGGAAACACCATATATTTT. Translating it yields CASSPQFQGPGNTIYF. The chain carries TRBV7-6 and TRBJ1-3, with a weak D call TRBD1 (5 bases). CDR1 is SGHVS, CDR2 FNYEAQ, per germline. The germline V and J ends were trimmed by 5 bases and 2 bases, with 16 bases remaining between them. This CDR3 has 16 amino acids. The whole variable domain, filled in from reference TRBV7-6 and TRBJ1-3, reads GAGVSQSPRYKVTKRGQDVALRCDPISGHVSLYWYRQALGQGPEFLTYFNYEAQQDKSGLPNDRFSAERPEGSISTLTIQRTEQRDSAMYRCASSPQFQGPGNTIYFGEGSWLTVV.

The chain is built from TRBV6-5 and TRBJ1-1; D ambiguous. The CDR3 loop spans 15 amino acids. The germline V gene has CDR1 MNHEY and CDR2 SVGAGI. Trimming removed 0 bases from V and 0 bases from J, with 8 bases in between. The CDR3 reads CASSYSYRLNTEAFF. The DNA for the CDR3 is TGTGCCAGCAGTTACTCTTACAGACTGAACACTGAAGCTTTCTTT.

The chain couples TRBV30 to TRBJ2-3; D possibly corresponds to TRBD2 (7 bases). This CDR3 comprises 14 residues. The germline V gene has CDR1 GTSNPN and CDR2 SVGIG (reference sequence). V lost 8 bases and J lost 3, with 18 bases in between. The CDR3 DNA follows: TGTGCCCGGGGGCGGGGGAGACTTACAGATACGCAGTATTTT. This gives the protein CARGRGRLTDTQYF.

This chain joins TRBV10-3 and TRBJ1-6; 9 bases align to TRBD1. The V and J ends lost 6 bases and 5 bases, in that order; junction bases with no gene match: 2. Germline assignment: CDR1 ENHRY and CDR2 SYGVKD. This CDR3 has 14 residues. The CDR3 nucleotides are TGTGCCATCAGCCGGGACAGGGATAATTCACCCCTCCACTTT. Residues: CAISRDRDNSPLHF.

This chain connects TRBV19 to TRBJ1-1; 10 positions agree with TRBD1. Germline trimming cut 7 bases from V and 5 bases from J; bases unmatched to any gene: 10. Germline assignment: CDR1 LNHDA and CDR2 SQIVND (reference sequence). The CDR3 extends over 15 amino acids. The DNA for the CDR3 is TGTGCCAGTAATCGGCCGGGACAGGGGAATACTGAAGCTTTCTTT. Translating it yields CASNRPGQGNTEAFF.

This sequence joins TRBV28 and TRBJ1-4; the D is unclear. Trimming removed 2 bases at V and 10 bases at J, with 8 bases between. This CDR3 comprises 12 residues. Per germline, CDR1 MDHEN and CDR2 SYDVKM. The CDR3 DNA is TGTGCCAGCAGTTTAGACTGGCGAAAACTGTTTTTT. Its translation is CASSLDWRKLFF.

This clone was counted once. The chain recombines TRBV10-3 with TRBJ2-7; 9 bases match TRBD2. Germline CDR1 is ENHRY and CDR2 is SYGVKD. The CDR3 runs 14 residues. V lost 2 bases, J lost 5 bases, and 4 bases stayed unmatched. Written as DNA, the CDR3 is TGTGCCATCAGTGAGCTAGCGGGAACCAACGAGCAGTACTTC. This translates into CAISELAGTNEQYF.

This chain joins TRBV27 and TRBJ2-1; 12 positions match TRBD1. The CDR3 length is 17 residues. Germline V gene data show CDR1 as MNHEY and CDR2 as SMNVEV (reference sequence). J lost 4 bases, V lost 5 bases, and 9 bases had no gene match. CDR3 amino acids: CASSPKPGQGAYNEQFF. In DNA, the CDR3 is TGTGCCAGCAGTCCGAAGCCGGGACAGGGGGCGTACAATGAGCAGTTCTTC.

This chain uses TRBV19 with TRBJ2-1; D is ambiguous. The germline CDR1 and CDR2 sequences are LNHDA and SQIVND (reference sequence). This CDR3 region has 11 residues. Trimming pared 3 bases from V and 8 bases from J, leaving 5 bases between. The CDR3 protein is CASSIRDEQFF. CDR3 DNA sequence: TGTGCCAGTAGTATTAGAGATGAGCAGTTCTTC. Supplemented by reference TRBV19 and TRBJ2-1, the full variable domain reads DGGITQSPKYLFRKEGQNVTLSCEQNLNHDAMYWYRQDPGQGLRLIYYSQIVNDFQKGDIAEGYSVSREKKESFPLTVTSAQKNPTAFYLCASSIRDEQFFGPGTRLTVL.

The chain carries TRBV5-1 and TRBJ1-2; D is unresolved. CDR1 and CDR2 (germline): SGHRS, YFSETQ. Between the trimmed V and J ends, which lost 4 bases and 0 bases, there was a span of 4 bases. This CDR3 has 12 residues. CDR3 DNA sequence: TGCGCCAGCAGCGTAGCTAACTATGGCTACACCTTC. This codes for CASSVANYGYTF.